This TCR beta chain emerged from a study of cytomegalovirus exposure and HLA in healthy donors. Overall study findings and caveats: The study put some 160 TCR beta chains on its list as cytomegalovirus-associated. Indistinguishable V segments such as TRBV6-2 and TRBV6-3 were excluded.

The CDR3 loop spans 16 amino acids. Trimming shortened V by 4 bases and J by 11 bases, and 26 bases separated the two germline ends. CDR1 is SGHDN, CDR2 FVKESK, per germline. The PCR was carried out with 60 Vbeta primers and 13 Jbeta primers. Data came from immunoSEQ multiplex PCR; TCRdb stores just in-frame clones and leaves some out. Its clone listing holds some 200,000 clones. Each donor was nominally healthy when sampled (though unrecorded immune exposures were likely). Regarding this clone: Antigen: not known.

Sequenced sample: PBMCs. This sequence was found in a boy aged 10-17 years in good health and CMV-seronegative. The rearrangement uses TRBV14 and TRBJ2-5; a possible D gene is TRBD2 (5 bases). The CDR3 DNA reads as TGTGCCAGCAGCCCAAGGATGGGAAAGACCCTCTGGGAGCAGTACTTC. Translated: CASSPRMGKTLWEQYF.